This TCR beta chain was captured by sequencing in a study of shared T cell receptors in the human thymus. TCRdb keeps only in-frame clones here, not all; method: immunoSEQ multiplex PCR. Among about 610,000 clones listed, over 75% were seen once. Per the germline V gene, CDR1 is MNHEY and CDR2 is SMNVEV (reference sequence). This CDR3 has 11 amino acids. These data were likewise used in another study, on human thymus T cells. From that study: Apparent skewing of V and J gene usage characterized both thymic and blood repertoires. Related reports documented highly overlapping thymic repertoires among unrelated individuals.

The genes are TRBV27 and TRBJ1-1, with D perhaps TRBD1 (5 bases). The sequencing input was thymocytes. The sequence was collected from a boy under two years old with a congenital heart defect. Here the CDR3 reads CASKVAGEAFF. DNA of the CDR3: TGTGCGTCTAAGGTCGCAGGGGAAGCTTTCTTT.